This TCR beta chain emerged from a study of T cell repertoires in cytomegalovirus infection. General study results and limits: HLA-C-restricted CMV clonotypes gave the most frequent clonotype in two of eight donors.

TCRdb used MiXCR to reprocess the reads, holding one entry per CDR3 protein. This sample yields roughly 990,000 distinct CDR3 sequences, of which approximately 30% are seen a single time; under 15% belongs to the top ten. V shed 5 bases and J 5 bases; nucleotides not matched to a gene: 14. The germline gives CDR1 SEHNR, CDR2 FQNEAQ (reference sequence). The CDR3 loop spans 16 amino acids. As for this clonotype: What it recognizes is unknown.

The chain carries TRBV7-9 and TRBJ1-2, with TRBD1 identical over 7 bases. Sequencing was performed on cultured CD8+ T cells from PBMCs, taken from culture after CMV antigen stimulation. The TCR sequence derives from a human donor in good health (CMV status not recorded). Some clones in this sample may be carry-over from other donors' samples. The CDR3 bases are TGTGCCAGCAGCCTCCTTCAGGGGGAGAGGATTTATGGCTACACCTTC. Amino acids: CASSLLQGERIYGYTF.